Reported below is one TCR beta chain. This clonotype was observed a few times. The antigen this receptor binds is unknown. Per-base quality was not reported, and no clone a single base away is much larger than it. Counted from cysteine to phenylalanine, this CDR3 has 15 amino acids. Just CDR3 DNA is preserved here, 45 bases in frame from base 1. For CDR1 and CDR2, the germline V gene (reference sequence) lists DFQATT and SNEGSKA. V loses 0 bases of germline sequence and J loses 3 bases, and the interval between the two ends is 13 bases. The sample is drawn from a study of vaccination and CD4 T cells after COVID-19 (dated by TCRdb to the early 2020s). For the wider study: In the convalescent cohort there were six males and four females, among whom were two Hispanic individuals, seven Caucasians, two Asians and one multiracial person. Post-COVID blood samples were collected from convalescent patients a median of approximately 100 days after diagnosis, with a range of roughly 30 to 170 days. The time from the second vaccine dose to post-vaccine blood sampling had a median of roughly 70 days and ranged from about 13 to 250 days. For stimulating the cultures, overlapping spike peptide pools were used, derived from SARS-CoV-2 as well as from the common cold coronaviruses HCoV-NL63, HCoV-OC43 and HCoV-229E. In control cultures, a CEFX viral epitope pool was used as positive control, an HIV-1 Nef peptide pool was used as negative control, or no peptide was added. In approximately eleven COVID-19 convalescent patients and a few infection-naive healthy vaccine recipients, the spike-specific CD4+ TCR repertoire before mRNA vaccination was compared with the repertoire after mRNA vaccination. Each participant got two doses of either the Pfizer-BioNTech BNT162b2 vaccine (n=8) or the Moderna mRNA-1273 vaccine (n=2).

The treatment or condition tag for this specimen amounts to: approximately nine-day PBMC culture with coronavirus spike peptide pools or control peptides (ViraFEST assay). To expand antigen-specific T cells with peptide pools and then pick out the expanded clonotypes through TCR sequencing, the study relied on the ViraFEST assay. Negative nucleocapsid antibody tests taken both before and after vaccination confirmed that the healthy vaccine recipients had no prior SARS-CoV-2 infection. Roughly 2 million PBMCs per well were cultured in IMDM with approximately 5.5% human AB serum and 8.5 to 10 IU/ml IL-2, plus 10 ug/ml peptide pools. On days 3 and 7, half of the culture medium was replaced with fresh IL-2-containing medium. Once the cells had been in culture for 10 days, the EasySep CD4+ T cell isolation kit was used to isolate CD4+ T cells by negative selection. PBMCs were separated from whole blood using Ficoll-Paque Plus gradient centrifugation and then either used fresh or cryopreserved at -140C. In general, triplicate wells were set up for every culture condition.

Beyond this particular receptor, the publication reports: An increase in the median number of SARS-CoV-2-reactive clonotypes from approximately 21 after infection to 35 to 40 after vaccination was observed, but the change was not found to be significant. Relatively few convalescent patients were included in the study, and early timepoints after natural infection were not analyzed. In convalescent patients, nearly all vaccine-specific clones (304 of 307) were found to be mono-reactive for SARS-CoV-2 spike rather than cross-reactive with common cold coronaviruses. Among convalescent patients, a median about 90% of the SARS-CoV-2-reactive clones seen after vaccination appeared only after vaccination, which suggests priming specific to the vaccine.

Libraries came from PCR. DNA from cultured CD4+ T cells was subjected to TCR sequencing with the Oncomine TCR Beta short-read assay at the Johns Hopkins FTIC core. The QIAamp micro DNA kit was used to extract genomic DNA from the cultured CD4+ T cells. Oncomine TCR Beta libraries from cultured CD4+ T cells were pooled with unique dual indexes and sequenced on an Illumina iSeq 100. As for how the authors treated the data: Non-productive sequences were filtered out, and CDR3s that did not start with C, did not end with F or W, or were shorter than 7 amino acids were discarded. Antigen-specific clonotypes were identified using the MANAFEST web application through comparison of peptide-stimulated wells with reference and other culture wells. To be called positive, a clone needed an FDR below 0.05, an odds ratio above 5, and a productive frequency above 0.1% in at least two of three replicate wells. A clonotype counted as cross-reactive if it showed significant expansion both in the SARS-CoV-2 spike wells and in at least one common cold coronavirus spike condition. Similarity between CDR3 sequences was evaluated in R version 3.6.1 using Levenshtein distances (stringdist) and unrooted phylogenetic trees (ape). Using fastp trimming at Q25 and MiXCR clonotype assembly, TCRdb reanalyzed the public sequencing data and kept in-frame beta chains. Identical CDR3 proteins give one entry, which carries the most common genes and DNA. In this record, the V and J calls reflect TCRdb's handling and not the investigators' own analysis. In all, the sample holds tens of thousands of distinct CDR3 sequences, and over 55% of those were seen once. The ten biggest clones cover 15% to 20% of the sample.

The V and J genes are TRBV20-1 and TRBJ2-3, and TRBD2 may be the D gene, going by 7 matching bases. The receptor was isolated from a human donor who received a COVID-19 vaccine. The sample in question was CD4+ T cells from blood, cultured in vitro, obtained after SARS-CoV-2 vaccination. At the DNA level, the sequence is TGCAGTGCTAGAGATCACGGGGGGCGGACAGATACGCAGTATTTT. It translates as CSARDHGGRTDTQYF.